The next 27 T cell receptor beta chains were all read from a single sample in a study of identical twins listed by TCRdb under 2016. Library prep was done by 5' RACE. This sample was sequenced with an Illumina HiSeq 2000. TCRdb trimmed the raw reads at Q25, called clones with MiXCR and kept productive beta chains. Entries are consolidated by CDR3 protein sequence, retaining the most common genes and DNA. For this sample there are fewer than 250,000 distinct CDR3 sequences; approximately 7.9% appear just once. Around 5% of the sample lies in the top ten. A further study also used this sample, focusing on yellow fever vaccine responses in identical twins.

Sequenced material: CD8+ T cells sorted from blood. The receptors derive from a woman between 18 and 29 years old in good health.

V gene TRBV20-1 combines with J gene TRBJ2-2, with 10 nucleotides matching TRBD2. The CDR3 totals 16 residues. Germline loops: CDR1 DFQATT, CDR2 SNEGSKA (reference sequence). The V gene end was trimmed by 0 bases and the J gene end by 8 bases; junction bases not matched to a gene: 9. The CDR3 loop reads CSARDPQRGGRGELFF. CDR3 nucleotides: TGCAGTGCTAGAGATCCTCAGCGGGGGGGCCGTGGGGAGCTGTTTTTT.

This clonotype came up a few times. The CDR3 protein is CASFQGGGTEAFF. CDR3 nucleotides: TGTGCCAGCTTCCAGGGTGGGGGGACTGAAGCTTTCTTT. The chain uses TRBV6-2 or TRBV6-3 and TRBJ1-1; D perhaps matches TRBD1 (5 bases). The CDR3 contains 13 residues. Trimming shortened V by 8 bases and J by 5 bases, and 15 bases separated the two germline ends. Germline V gene lookup returns CDR1 MNHEY and CDR2 SVGEGT.

This clonotype showed up many times. V usage is TRBV10-3 and J usage is TRBJ1-5; D is unresolved. With 3 bases removed from V and 0 bases from J, the gap between germline ends came to 9 bases. CDR1 ENHRY and CDR2 SYGVKD come from the germline V gene. The CDR3 is made up of 15 amino acids. The chain's CDR3 is CAISDEEYSNQPQHF. Here the CDR3 DNA reads TGTGCCATCAGTGACGAGGAATATAGCAATCAGCCCCAGCATTTT.

The chain employs TRBV5-4 and TRBJ1-1; maybe TRBD1 (5 bases). The V gene's germline CDR1 is SGHNT and CDR2 YYREEE (reference sequence). Trimming stripped 3 bases from V and 8 bases from J, with 17 bases between. CDR3 size: 14 residues. CDR3 DNA: TGTGCCAGCAGCTACGGAATAGACAGAGTCGAAGCTTTCTTT. Protein sequence: CASSYGIDRVEAFF. The entire variable domain, with the rest obtained from reference TRBV5-4 and TRBJ1-1, is as follows: ETGVTQSPTHLIKTRGQQVTLRCSSQSGHNTVSWYQQALGQGPQFIFQYYREEENGRGNFPPRFSGLQFPNYSSELNVNALELDDSALYLCASSYGIDRVEAFFGQGTRLTVV.

This clonotype occurred a few times. This sequence joins TRBV11-1 and TRBJ2-7; TRBD2 matches 9 bases. The junction had 16 bases not matched to a gene; V was cut back by 0 bases and J by 4 bases. The germline V gene encodes CDR1 SGHAT and CDR2 FQDESV (reference sequence). The length of the CDR3 is 19 residues. The CDR3 DNA reads as TGTGCCAGCAGCTTAGCCCATTCGACTAGCGGATTTTTTTCATACGAGCAGTACTTC. It encodes CASSLAHSTSGFFSYEQYF.

This clonotype was detected many times. The CDR3 DNA follows: TGTGCCAGCAGCTTCACTAGCTACAATGAGCAGTTCTTC. It codes for CASSFTSYNEQFF. This chain links TRBV11-2 with TRBJ2-1, with a tentative D call TRBD2 (5 bases). The CDR3 has 13 residues. Germline V CDR1 and CDR2: SGHAT, FQNNGV. Trimming removed 3 bases at V and 3 bases at J, with 6 bases between.

This clonotype was found many times. V usage is TRBV10-2 and J usage is TRBJ2-1; TRBD1 matches at 12 bases. The germline CDR1 and CDR2 sequences are WSHSY and SAAADI. The CDR3 runs to 13 residues. Trimming took 9 bases from V and 8 from J; bases not matched to a gene: 5. For the CDR3, the DNA is TGCGCCAGTGGGACAGGGGGCCAGTATGAGCAGTTCTTC. Translation gives CASGTGGQYEQFF.

A few counts support this clonotype. V usage is TRBV7-6 and J usage is TRBJ1-4, with 11 bases that match TRBD1. Germline V gives CDR1 SGHVS, CDR2 FNYEAQ. Trimming cost V 5 bases and J 6 bases; bases outside gene matches: 5. CDR3 length equals 15 residues. CDR3 nucleotides: TGTGCCAGCAGCCACCCGGGACAGGGGGATGAAAAACTGTTTTTT. It encodes CASSHPGQGDEKLFF.

This clonotype was observed a handful of times. The chain combines TRBV7-8 with TRBJ2-7; possibly TRBD1 or TRBD2 for D (5 bases each). The V gene's germline CDR1 is SGHVS and CDR2 FQNEAQ. V was pared by 10 bases and J by 3 bases, with 13 bases between. CDR3 length: 12 residues. CDR3 nucleotides: TGTGCCACCCGGGGCACCGACTACGAGCAGTACTTC. Its protein is CATRGTDYEQYF.

This chain joins TRBV7-8 and TRBJ1-5, with 8 bases identical to TRBD1. The CDR3 has 15 residues. J gave up 2 bases and V 4 bases, and 4 bases lay outside the gene matches. Germline values: CDR1 SGHVS, CDR2 FQNEAQ. DNA for the CDR3: TGTGCCAGCAGCTGGACAGGGTTTGGCAATCAGCCCCAGCATTTT. It is translated as CASSWTGFGNQPQHF.

This clonotype has only a few counts. This chain joins TRBV13 and TRBJ2-5, with D perhaps assigned TRBD1 or TRBD2 (5 bases each). Germline CDR1 reads PRHDT; CDR2 reads FYEKMQ (reference sequence). The CDR3 contains 16 residues. Trimming took 5 bases from V and 3 from J, leaving 19 bases between them. This CDR3 reads CASSEAGTDIKETQYF. CDR3 in DNA: TGTGCCAGCAGCGAGGCCGGGACGGACATTAAAGAGACCCAGTACTTC.

The chain combines TRBV2 with TRBJ2-7, with D possibly TRBD1 on 6 matching bases. This CDR3 has 12 residues. Trimming removed 11 bases at V and 0 bases at J, with 11 bases between. Germline CDR1 SNHLY, CDR2 FYNNEI. The CDR3 protein is CAGLGGSYEQYF. CDR3 DNA sequence: TGTGCCGGCCTAGGGGGCTCCTACGAGCAGTACTTC. The entire variable domain, with the rest obtained from reference TRBV2 and TRBJ2-7, is as follows: EPEVTQTPSHQVTQMGQEVILRCVPISNHLYFYWYRQILGQKVEFLVSFYNNEISEKSEIFDDQFSVERPDGSNFTLKIRSTKLEDSAMYFCAGLGGSYEQYFGPGTRLTVT.

This clonotype was seen at least ten times. V is TRBV10-3 and J is TRBJ2-2; D is possibly TRBD2 (6 bases). Germline V gene sequence: CDR1 ENHRY, CDR2 SYGVKD. V lost 3 bases to trimming and J lost 2 bases, with 16 bases between them. This CDR3 is built from 17 residues. The CDR3 DNA is TGTGCCATCAGTGAAGGAGGGTGGGGAGATAACACCGGGGAGCTGTTTTTT. This gives the protein CAISEGGWGDNTGELFF.

This clonotype was detected a few times. This chain connects TRBV20-1 to TRBJ2-1; TRBD2 matches at 9 bases. Germline V gene lookup returns CDR1 DFQATT and CDR2 SNEGSKA (reference sequence). The CDR3 is made up of 16 amino acids. The junction had 6 bases not matched to a gene; V was cut back by 0 bases and J by 3 bases. CDR3 protein: CSARERAGGFYNEQFF. In DNA, the CDR3 is TGCAGTGCTAGAGAGCGAGCGGGGGGCTTCTACAATGAGCAGTTCTTC.

This clonotype was seen at least ten times. The V and J genes are TRBV4-2 and TRBJ2-1; 7 bases align to TRBD2. V dropped 2 bases and J dropped 3; count of bases not matched to a gene: 7. CDR3 size: 16 residues. Germline CDR1 reads LGHNA; CDR2 reads YNFKEQ. CDR3 region: CASSQLWTGGYNEQFF. CDR3 nucleotide sequence: TGTGCCAGCAGCCAACTATGGACGGGAGGCTACAATGAGCAGTTCTTC.

V and J are TRBV27 and TRBJ2-7; D perhaps matches TRBD1 (5 bases). The V end was cut by 5 bases, the J end by 2 bases, with 16 bases between. The CDR3 consists of 15 residues. Germline CDR1 MNHEY, CDR2 SMNVEV (reference sequence). DNA for the CDR3: TGTGCCAGCAGTCCCGCCGCAGGGAACCCCTACGAGCAGTACTTC. Amino acids: CASSPAAGNPYEQYF.

This clonotype was picked up a small number of times. V and J are TRBV12-3 or TRBV12-4 and TRBJ2-5, with D hard to call. The CDR3 covers 13 residues. Trimming pared 3 bases from V and 10 bases from J, leaving 15 bases between. This CDR3 is CASSFAPPWDQYF. Here the CDR3 DNA reads TGTGCCAGCAGTTTCGCTCCCCCCTGGGACCAGTACTTC.

The V gene is TRBV7-9, the J gene TRBJ1-2; D call uncertain. The germline V and J ends were trimmed by 5 bases and 0 bases, with 4 bases remaining between them. This CDR3 contains 12 residues. Per germline, CDR1 SEHNR and CDR2 FQNEAQ (reference sequence). Written as DNA, the CDR3 is TGTGCCAGCAGCCCCCCTAACTATGGCTACACCTTC. Its translation is CASSPPNYGYTF.

This clonotype was detected many times. J is TRBJ2-5 and V is TRBV12-3 or TRBV12-4; 12 nucleotides align to TRBD2. This CDR3 is built from 16 residues. Germline trimming cut 5 bases from V and 2 bases from J; bases unmatched to any gene: 6. DNA for the CDR3: TGTGCCAGCAGTCCCCGACTAGCGGGAGCGCAAGAGACCCAGTACTTC. Translating it yields CASSPRLAGAQETQYF.

The chain's CDR3 is CASSLEGIEQYF. In DNA, the CDR3 is TGCGCCAGCAGCTTGGAAGGGATCGAGCAGTACTTC. The chain employs TRBV5-1 and TRBJ2-7; no reliable D call. Germline V gene lookup returns CDR1 SGHRS and CDR2 YFSETQ. Trimming took off 0 bases at V and 6 bases at J, with 7 bases between the two ends. The CDR3 sequence is 12 residues long.

This clonotype was seen more than once but under ten times. The CDR3 spells CASSLRESSYNEQFF. Written as DNA, the CDR3 is TGTGCCAGCAGTCTACGGGAGAGCTCCTACAATGAGCAGTTCTTC. This sequence joins TRBV28 and TRBJ2-1, with a tentative D call TRBD2 (6 bases). The CDR3 has 15 amino acids. The germline V gene encodes CDR1 MDHEN and CDR2 SYDVKM. Trimming removed 5 bases at V and 0 bases at J, with 11 bases between. The full variable domain, completed using reference TRBV28 and TRBJ2-1, is DVKVTQSSRYLVKRTGEKVFLECVQDMDHENMFWYRQDPGLGLRLIYFSYDVKMKEKGDIPEGYSVSREKKERFSLILESASTNQTSMYLCASSLRESSYNEQFFGPGTRLTVL.

The CDR3 here is CSVDVVDEQFF. In nucleotides, the CDR3 is TGCAGCGTTGACGTGGTTGATGAGCAGTTCTTC. This chain uses TRBV29-1 with TRBJ2-1; D is ambiguous. The germline CDR1 and CDR2 sequences are SQVTM and ANQGSEA. This CDR3 has 11 amino acids. The V end was cut by 3 bases, the J end by 8 bases, with 8 bases between.

This clonotype was recorded many times. The genes are TRBV6-1 and TRBJ2-2; weak D call: TRBD2 (6 bases). The length of the CDR3 is 16 residues. V was cut by 8 bases and J by 2 bases, with 18 bases left in between. The V gene's germline CDR1 is MNHNS and CDR2 SASEGT. This chain's CDR3 is CASGINSGSNTGELFF. The CDR3 DNA reads TGTGCCAGCGGTATTAATAGCGGTTCAAACACCGGGGAGCTGTTTTTT.

The sample holds a few counts of this clonotype. The CDR3: CSARTGENNEQFF. CDR3 in DNA: TGCAGTGCTAGAACCGGAGAGAACAATGAGCAGTTCTTC. The chain uses TRBV20-1 and TRBJ2-1; no clear D. This CDR3 has 13 residues. Germline CDR1 and CDR2: DFQATT and SNEGSKA (reference sequence). With 2 bases removed from V and 5 bases from J, the gap between germline ends came to 10 bases.

The chain carries TRBV6-5 and TRBJ2-1; D is undetermined. Germline V gene lookup returns CDR1 MNHEY and CDR2 SVGAGI. This CDR3 spans 14 amino acids. The V and J ends lost 0 bases and 5 bases respectively, with 8 bases between them. In DNA, the CDR3 is TGTGCCAGCAGTTACTCACTACCAGACAATGAGCAGTTCTTC. Amino acid sequence: CASSYSLPDNEQFF.

This chain links TRBV7-9 with TRBJ2-2, with D perhaps TRBD2 (5 bases). V lost 5 bases to trimming and J lost 2 bases, with 12 bases between them. Germline lookup yields CDR1 SEHNR and CDR2 FQNEAQ (reference sequence). This CDR3 is built from 15 residues. This chain's CDR3 is CASSTTLGNTGELFF. The CDR3 DNA is TGTGCCAGCAGCACAACACTAGGAAACACCGGGGAGCTGTTTTTT.

The chain couples TRBV24-1 to TRBJ2-7; D perhaps matches TRBD1 (6 bases). V lost 2 bases, J lost 2 bases, and 12 bases lay in between. Per the germline V gene, CDR1 is KGHDR and CDR2 is SFDVKD. The length of the CDR3 is 15 residues. The CDR3 nucleotides are TGTGCCACCAGTGATTCCACAGGGAGTCCCTACGAGCAGTACTTC. As protein: CATSDSTGSPYEQYF.